This T cell receptor (beta chain) was identified in a study of cytomegalovirus exposure and HLA in healthy donors. Background on the study: Of 350 to 400 genotyped donors, roughly 81% grouped in the Caucasian-associated ancestry cluster. Study-wide results and caveats: By a later analysis, the bulk of CMV-associated TCR beta chains appeared HLA-restricted. Cytomegalovirus association was listed for around 170 TCR beta chains.

The CDR3 extends over 14 amino acids. The V gene's germline CDR1 is SNHLY and CDR2 FYNNEI. Regarding this clone: The antigen is undetermined.

Primers: 60 Vbeta forward and 13 Jbeta reverse. Authors' data handling: A later analysis tallied 87 million or so unique TCR beta chains, roughly 11 million of them shared. Clones were sequenced by immunoSEQ multiplex PCR, and TCRdb holds only the in-frame ones, with some missing. V and J calls plus clone size are reproduced from that table; the DNA served to infer D and trimming. The top ten hold 6.2% of the sample, which has under 140,000 clones, under 85% seen once. The chain uses TRBV2 and TRBJ2-5; 7 bases line up with TRBD2. With the DNA end fitting TRBJ2-7 better, the J assignment may be wrong. The TCR sequence derives from a man aged 25 to 40 in good health and CMV-seropositive. Source material: PBMCs. The CDR3 coding sequence is TGTGCCAGCCAGACAGCGGGGAACTCCTACGAGCAGTACTTC. This sequence encodes CASQTAGNSYEQYF.